The 4 T cell receptor beta chains reported below all come from one sample, sequenced in a study of CD8 T cells in Susac syndrome. An amount of RNA that ranged from roughly 0.5 to 1 ug was reverse transcribed with random hexamers. TCRdb ran MiXCR on the immunoSEQ multiplex PCR reads and lists one entry per CDR3 protein. Here the sample spans around 150,000 distinct CDR3 sequences, 95% being singletons. The material sequenced was CD8+ T cells from PBMCs. The receptors stem from a human donor with Susac syndrome.

This chain uses TRBV29-1 with TRBJ1-1; possible D gene TRBD1, 5 bases. This CDR3 contains 13 residues. V was clipped by 5 bases and J by 2 bases, with 12 bases between them. Germline CDR1 SQVTM, CDR2 ANQGSEA. The chain's CDR3 is CSVLGGKNTEAFF. In DNA form, the CDR3 reads TGCAGCGTTTTGGGGGGAAAAAACACTGAAGCTTTCTTT.

This clonotype was seen only once. This sequence joins TRBV6-4 and TRBJ1-1; 7 positions match TRBD1. V dropped 2 bases and J dropped 6; count of bases not matched to a gene: 3. The CDR3 totals 13 residues. CDR1 MRHNA and CDR2 SNTAGT come from the germline V gene. CDR3 amino acids: CASSDGDRAEAFF. Written as DNA, the CDR3 is TGTGCCAGCAGTGACGGTGACAGGGCTGAAGCTTTCTTT.

The V and J genes are TRBV12-3 or TRBV12-4 and TRBJ2-3, with unresolved D. Trimming shortened V by 2 bases and J by 7 bases, and 4 bases separated the two germline ends. This CDR3 has 11 amino acids. In DNA form, the CDR3 reads TGTGCCAGCAGTTTATCCCATACGCAGTATTTT. Translation: CASSLSHTQYF.

This chain connects TRBV12-3 or TRBV12-4 to TRBJ1-4, with TRBD1 as a possible D gene (6 bases). The CDR3 covers 11 residues. V lost 9 bases to trimming and J lost 6 bases, with 8 bases between them. The CDR3 spells CASSGDEKLFF. The CDR3 DNA follows: TGTGCCAGTTCAGGGGATGAAAAACTGTTTTTT.